The source of this T cell receptor (beta chain) is a study of T cells after posttransplantation cyclophosphamide. Many counts were recorded for this clone. Antigen specificity is unknown. The CDR3 has 14 residues. V trimming: 5 bases; J trimming: 3 bases; junction bases outside the gene matches: 4. Per the germline V gene, CDR1 is LGHNT and CDR2 is FRNRAP. The protocol was immunoSEQ multiplex PCR, while the TCRdb copy is restricted to in-frame clones and leaves out a portion. In total the sample includes 30,000 to 50,000 clones, none of them seen once. Study-wide results and limits: Recipient CMV seropositivity and CMV reactivation strongly tracked TRB clonality. TRB overlap between skin or GI tissue T cells and blood was limited.

The J gene is TRBJ2-3, the V gene TRBV12-5, with 8 bases lining up with TRBD2. Sequencing input: PBMCs. The clonotype comes from a woman between 50 and 59 years old in good health and a related stem cell transplant donor. The CDR3: CASGQGLGTDTQYF. CDR3 in DNA: TGTGCTAGTGGTCAGGGACTAGGTACAGATACGCAGTATTTT.